This note documents a single TCR beta chain sequence. This may be a read error: a much more frequent sequence differs by one nucleotide. The sample originates from a study of regulatory T cells in long-lasting Graves disease. Time point defined: newly diagnosed GD, antithyroid drugs for less than 3 months. RNA from PBMCs was the source of the TCR library. Construction of the TCR beta libraries employed iRepertoire HTBI primers in conjunction with Arm-PCR of CDR3 regions. One entry per CDR3 protein, called by TCRdb with MiXCR from the multiplex PCR reads. Of about 530,000 distinct CDR3 sequences in the sample, roughly a sixth are singletons; the top ten hold around 25%. The CDR3 contains 15 residues. Trimming removed 3 bases from V and 1 base from J; junction bases left unmatched: 3. CDR1 SGDLS and CDR2 YYNGEE come from the germline V gene. This same sample was also part of a study on T cells in Graves' hyperthyroidism and ophthalmopathy.

This receptor was identified in a woman aged 35 to 60 with Graves disease. This specimen was peripheral blood mononuclear cells (PBMCs), taken at new diagnosis, from a patient treated with antithyroid drugs. V gene TRBV9 combines with J gene TRBJ2-7; 11 nucleotides align to TRBD2. CDR3 loop: CASSGTSGSSYEQYF. The DNA of the CDR3 is TGTGCCAGCAGCGGTACTAGCGGGAGTTCCTACGAGCAGTACTTC.